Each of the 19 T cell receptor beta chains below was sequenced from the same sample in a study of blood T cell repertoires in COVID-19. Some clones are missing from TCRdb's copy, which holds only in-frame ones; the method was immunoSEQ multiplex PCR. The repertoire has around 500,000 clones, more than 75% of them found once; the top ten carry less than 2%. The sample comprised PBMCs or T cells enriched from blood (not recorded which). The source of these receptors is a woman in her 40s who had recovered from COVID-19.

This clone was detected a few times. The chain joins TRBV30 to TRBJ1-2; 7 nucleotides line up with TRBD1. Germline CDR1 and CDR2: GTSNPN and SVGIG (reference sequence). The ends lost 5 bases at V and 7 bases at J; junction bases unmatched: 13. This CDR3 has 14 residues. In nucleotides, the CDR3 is TGTGCCTGGGGGCGAAGACAGGGCCTAGGTGGCTACACCTTC. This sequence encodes CAWGRRQGLGGYTF.

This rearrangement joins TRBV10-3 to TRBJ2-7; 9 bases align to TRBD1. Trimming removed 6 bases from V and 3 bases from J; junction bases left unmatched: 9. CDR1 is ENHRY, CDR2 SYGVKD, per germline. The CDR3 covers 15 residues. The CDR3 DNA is TGTGCCATCAGAGCCGGGACAGGGACCCTCTACGAGCAGTACTTC. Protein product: CAIRAGTGTLYEQYF.

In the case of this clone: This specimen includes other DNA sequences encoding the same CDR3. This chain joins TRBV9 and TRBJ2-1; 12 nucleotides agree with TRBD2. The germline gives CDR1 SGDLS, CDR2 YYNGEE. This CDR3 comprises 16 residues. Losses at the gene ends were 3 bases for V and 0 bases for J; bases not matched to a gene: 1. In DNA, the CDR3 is TGTGCCAGCAGCGCACTAGCGGGAGGCTCCTACAATGAGCAGTTCTTC. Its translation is CASSALAGGSYNEQFF.

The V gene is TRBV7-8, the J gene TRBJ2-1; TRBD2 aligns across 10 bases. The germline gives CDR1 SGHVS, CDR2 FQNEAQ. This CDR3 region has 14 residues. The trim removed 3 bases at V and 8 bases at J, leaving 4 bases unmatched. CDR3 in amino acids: CASSLKREGDEQFF. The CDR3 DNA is TGTGCCAGCAGCTTGAAGCGGGAGGGGGATGAGCAGTTCTTC.

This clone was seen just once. Here the CDR3 reads CASSSYGTSGNTIYF. The CDR3 coding sequence is TGTGCCAGCAGCTCTTACGGGACATCTGGAAACACCATATATTTT. V is TRBV11-2 and J is TRBJ1-3, with a possible D match to TRBD1 (6 bases). In germline, CDR1 is SGHAT, CDR2 FQNNGV. The CDR3 runs to 15 residues. V lost 4 bases to trimming and J lost 1 base, with 11 bases between them.

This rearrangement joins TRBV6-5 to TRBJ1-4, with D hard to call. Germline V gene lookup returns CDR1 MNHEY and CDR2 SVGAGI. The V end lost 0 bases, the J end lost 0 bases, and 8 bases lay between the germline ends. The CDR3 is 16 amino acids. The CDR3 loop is CASSYSSLTTNEKLFF. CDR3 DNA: TGTGCCAGCAGTTACTCCTCCCTAACAACTAATGAAAAACTGTTTTTT.

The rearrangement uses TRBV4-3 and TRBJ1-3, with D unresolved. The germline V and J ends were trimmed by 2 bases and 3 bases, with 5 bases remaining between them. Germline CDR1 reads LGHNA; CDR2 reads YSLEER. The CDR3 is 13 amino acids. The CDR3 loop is CASSQPVGNTIYF. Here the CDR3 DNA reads TGCGCCAGCAGCCAACCAGTTGGAAACACCATATATTTT.

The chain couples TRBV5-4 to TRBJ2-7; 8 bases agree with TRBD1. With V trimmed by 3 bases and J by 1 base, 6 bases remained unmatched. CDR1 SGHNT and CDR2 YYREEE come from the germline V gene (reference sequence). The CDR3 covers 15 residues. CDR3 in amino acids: CASSSGTGLSYEQYF. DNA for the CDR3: TGTGCCAGCAGCTCCGGGACAGGCCTTTCCTACGAGCAGTACTTC.

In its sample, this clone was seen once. The CDR3 DNA reads TGTGCCAGCAGTTATAATCCCAACAGGGGAATCACCGGGGAGCTGTTTTTT. Translating it yields CASSYNPNRGITGELFF. The rearrangement links TRBV6-2 or TRBV6-3 to TRBJ2-2, with 7 bases matching TRBD1. The junction had 11 bases not matched to a gene; V was cut back by 3 bases and J by 4 bases. Germline-derived CDR1 and CDR2 are MNHEY and SVGEGT. This CDR3 spans 17 amino acids.

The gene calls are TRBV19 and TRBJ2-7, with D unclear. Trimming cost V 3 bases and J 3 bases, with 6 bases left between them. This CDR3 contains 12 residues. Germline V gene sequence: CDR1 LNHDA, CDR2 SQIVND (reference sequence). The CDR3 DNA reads TGTGCCAGTAGTATCACTTACTACGAGCAGTACTTC. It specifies CASSITYYEQYF.

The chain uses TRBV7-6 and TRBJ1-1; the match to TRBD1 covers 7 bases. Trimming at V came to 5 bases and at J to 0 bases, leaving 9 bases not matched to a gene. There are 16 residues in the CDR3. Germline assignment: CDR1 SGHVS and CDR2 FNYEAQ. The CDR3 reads CASSLTGASLNTEAFF. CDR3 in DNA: TGTGCCAGCAGCCTAACAGGGGCCTCTTTGAACACTGAAGCTTTCTTT. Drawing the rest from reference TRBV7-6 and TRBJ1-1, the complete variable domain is GAGVSQSPRYKVTKRGQDVALRCDPISGHVSLYWYRQALGQGPEFLTYFNYEAQQDKSGLPNDRFSAERPEGSISTLTIQRTEQRDSAMYRCASSLTGASLNTEAFFGQGTRLTVV.

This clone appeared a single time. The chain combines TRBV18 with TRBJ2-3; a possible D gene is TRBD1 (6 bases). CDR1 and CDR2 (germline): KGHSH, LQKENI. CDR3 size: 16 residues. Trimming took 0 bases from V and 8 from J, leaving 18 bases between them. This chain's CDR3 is CASSPPRTAGKGTQYF. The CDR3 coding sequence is TGTGCCAGCTCACCACCGCGGACAGCCGGCAAGGGTACGCAGTATTTT.

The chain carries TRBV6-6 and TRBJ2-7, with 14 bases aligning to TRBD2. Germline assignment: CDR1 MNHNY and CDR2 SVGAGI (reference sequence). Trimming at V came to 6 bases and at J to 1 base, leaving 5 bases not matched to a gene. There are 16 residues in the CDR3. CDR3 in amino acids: CASRGTSGSRSYEQYF. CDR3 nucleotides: TGTGCCAGCAGGGGGACTAGCGGGAGTAGGTCCTACGAGCAGTACTTC.

The CDR3 DNA reads TGTGCCAGCACGTTGGACACTGGAAACACCATATATTTT. Encoded protein: CASTLDTGNTIYF. J is TRBJ1-3 and V is TRBV5-4; maybe TRBD1 (5 bases). V dropped 6 bases and J dropped 2 bases, with 9 bases sitting between them. This CDR3 comprises 13 residues. Germline V gene data show CDR1 as SGHNT and CDR2 as YYREEE (reference sequence).

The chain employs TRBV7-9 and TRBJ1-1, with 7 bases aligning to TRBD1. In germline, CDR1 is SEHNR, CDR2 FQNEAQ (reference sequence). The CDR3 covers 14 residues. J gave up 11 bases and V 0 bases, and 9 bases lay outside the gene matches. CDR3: CASSLAMQGGEAFF. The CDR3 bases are TGTGCCAGCAGCTTAGCGATGCAGGGGGGAGAGGCTTTCTTT.

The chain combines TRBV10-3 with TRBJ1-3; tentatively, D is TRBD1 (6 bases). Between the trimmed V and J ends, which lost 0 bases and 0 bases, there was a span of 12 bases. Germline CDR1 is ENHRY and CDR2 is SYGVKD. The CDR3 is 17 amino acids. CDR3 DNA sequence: TGTGCCATCAGTGAGTCGAACGGACAGAACTCTGGAAACACCATATATTTT. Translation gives CAISESNGQNSGNTIYF.

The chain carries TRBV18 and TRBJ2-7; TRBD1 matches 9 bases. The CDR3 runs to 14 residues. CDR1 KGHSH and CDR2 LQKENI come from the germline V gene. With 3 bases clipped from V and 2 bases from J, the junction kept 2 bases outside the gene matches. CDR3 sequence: CASSPWTGAYEQYF. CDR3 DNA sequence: TGTGCCAGCTCACCTTGGACAGGGGCCTACGAGCAGTACTTC.

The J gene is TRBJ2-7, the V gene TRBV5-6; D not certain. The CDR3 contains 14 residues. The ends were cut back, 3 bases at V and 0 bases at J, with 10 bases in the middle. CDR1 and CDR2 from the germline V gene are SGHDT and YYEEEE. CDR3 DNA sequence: TGTGCCAGCAGCTGGTCCGCTAGCTCCTACGAGCAGTACTTC. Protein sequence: CASSWSASSYEQYF. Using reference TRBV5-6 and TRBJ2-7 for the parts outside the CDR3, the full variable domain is DAGVTQSPTHLIKTRGQQVTLRCSPKSGHDTVSWYQQALGQGPQFIFQYYEEEERQRGNFPDRFSGHQFPNYSSELNVNALLLGDSALYLCASSWSASSYEQYFGPGTRLTVT.

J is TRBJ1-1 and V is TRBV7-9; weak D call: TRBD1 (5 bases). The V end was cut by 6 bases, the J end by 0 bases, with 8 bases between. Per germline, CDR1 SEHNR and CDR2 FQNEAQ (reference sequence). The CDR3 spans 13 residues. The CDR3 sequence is CASRGVVNTEAFF. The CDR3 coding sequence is TGTGCCAGCAGAGGGGTGGTGAACACTGAAGCTTTCTTT.